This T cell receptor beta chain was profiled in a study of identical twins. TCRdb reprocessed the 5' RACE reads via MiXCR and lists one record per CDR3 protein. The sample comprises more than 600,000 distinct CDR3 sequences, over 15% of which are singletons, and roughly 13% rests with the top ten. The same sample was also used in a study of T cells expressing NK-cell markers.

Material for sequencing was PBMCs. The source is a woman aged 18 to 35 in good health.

The CDR3 DNA is TGCGCCAGCAGCCGGGACCCCGCCTCACCCCTCCACTTT. Its translation: CASSRDPASPLHF. V usage is TRBV4-3 and J usage is TRBJ1-6; TRBD1 is a possible D gene (5 bases). Germline CDR1 LGHNA, CDR2 YSLEER. This CDR3 has 13 residues. V shed 4 bases and J shed 10 bases, with 11 bases lying between them.